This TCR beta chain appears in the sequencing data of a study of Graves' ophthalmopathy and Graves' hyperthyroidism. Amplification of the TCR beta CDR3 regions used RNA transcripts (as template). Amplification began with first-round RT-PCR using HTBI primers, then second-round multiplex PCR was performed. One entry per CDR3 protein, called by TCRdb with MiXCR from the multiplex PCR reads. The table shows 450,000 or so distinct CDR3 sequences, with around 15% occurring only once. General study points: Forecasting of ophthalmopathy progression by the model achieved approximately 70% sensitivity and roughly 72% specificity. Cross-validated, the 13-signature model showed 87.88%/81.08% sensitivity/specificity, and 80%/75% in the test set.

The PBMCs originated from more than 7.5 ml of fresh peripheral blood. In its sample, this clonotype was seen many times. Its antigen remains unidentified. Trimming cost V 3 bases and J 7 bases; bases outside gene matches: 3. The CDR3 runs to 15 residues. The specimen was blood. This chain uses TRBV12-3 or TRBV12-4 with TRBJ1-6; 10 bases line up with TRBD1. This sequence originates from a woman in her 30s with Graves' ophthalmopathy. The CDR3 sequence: CASSFGGQGNSPLHF. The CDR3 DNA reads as TGTGCCAGCAGTTTTGGGGGACAGGGGAATTCACCCCTCCACTTT.